The present T cell receptor (beta chain) was sequenced within a study of blood T cell repertoires in COVID-19. V lost 5 bases and J lost 4, with 8 bases in between. CDR3 length: 12 amino acids. The germline V gene encodes CDR1 SGHTA and CDR2 FQGNSA. Original handling: Scientists estimated how many nucleated cells there were by amplifying reference gene primers. Data came from immunoSEQ multiplex PCR; TCRdb stores just in-frame clones and leaves some out. V, J and clone size are those of that table, while D and trimming were read from the DNA. In the table there are 200,000 to 300,000 clones, roughly 84% of which are singletons. In the case of this clone: Different DNA sequences within this sample yield the same CDR3.

The chain uses TRBV7-2 and TRBJ1-2, with no clear D. The sequence derives from a middle-aged man with acute or convalescent COVID-19. Source material: peripheral blood. CDR3 in amino acids: CASSPYSYGYTF. The CDR3 DNA follows: TGTGCCAGCAGCCCTTATTCCTATGGCTACACCTTC. Full variable domain (rest looked up from reference TRBV7-2 and TRBJ1-2): GAGVSQSPSNKVTEKGKDVELRCDPISGHTALYWYRQSLGQGLEFLIYFQGNSAPDKSGLPSDRFSAERTGGSVSTLTIQRTQQEDSAVYLCASSPYSYGYTFGSGTRLTVV.